The rows below give T cell receptor beta chains drawn from one sample of a study of blood T cell repertoires in COVID-19. The repertoire was sequenced with immunoSEQ multiplex PCR; TCRdb's copy has only in-frame clones and lacks some. The data hold 150,000 to 200,000 clones, with 81% observed a single time. The specimen was peripheral blood. The receptors derive from a man in his 60s with active or convalescent COVID-19. CDR3s include the opening cysteine and the closing phenylalanine or tryptophan. The order of the fields is clone size, D gene, V gene, J gene, CDR3 DNA, CDR3 protein. D genes are given only for firm matches. Clone size, where shown, is once, few, many, or a class for clones that have expanded.

clone_size: NA
d_call: TRBD1
v_call: TRBV2
j_call: TRBJ2-3
cdr3_nt: TGTGCCAGCTCGATGGGACAGAACACAGATACGCAGTATTTT
cdr3_aa: CASSMGQNTDTQYF

clone_size: NA
d_call: NA
v_call: TRBV5-1
j_call: TRBJ1-2
cdr3_nt: TGCGCCAGCAGCGAGGCACAGGCTAACTCTAACTATGGCTACACCTTC
cdr3_aa: CASSEAQANSNYGYTF

clone_size: once
d_call: TRBD2
v_call: TRBV4-1
j_call: TRBJ2-7
cdr3_nt: TGCGCCAGCAGCCAAGTTCTCATCAGGGCTAGCGGGTCCTACGAGCAGTACTTC
cdr3_aa: CASSQVLIRASGSYEQYF

clone_size: few
d_call: NA
v_call: TRBV2
j_call: TRBJ1-3
cdr3_nt: TGTGCCAGCAGTGGGGGGGATTATGGAAACACCATATATTTT
cdr3_aa: CASSGGDYGNTIYF

clone_size: NA
d_call: TRBD1
v_call: TRBV29-1
j_call: TRBJ1-2
cdr3_nt: TGCAGCGTTGTTGCACAGGGGGACTCTGGCTACACCTTC
cdr3_aa: CSVVAQGDSGYTF

clone_size: NA
d_call: TRBD2
v_call: TRBV12-3/TRBV12-4
j_call: TRBJ2-2
cdr3_nt: TGTGCCAGCAGCACGGGGGGAACCGGGGAGCTGTTTTTT
cdr3_aa: CASSTGGTGELFF

clone_size: NA
d_call: NA
v_call: TRBV4-2
j_call: TRBJ1-5
cdr3_nt: TGTGCCAGCAGCCAAGATTTGCGGCAGCCCCAGCATTTT
cdr3_aa: CASSQDLRQPQHF

clone_size: NA
d_call: TRBD1
v_call: TRBV2
j_call: TRBJ1-5
cdr3_nt: TGTGCCAGCAGGACGGGACAGACAAGCAATCAGCCCCAGCATTTT
cdr3_aa: CASRTGQTSNQPQHF

clone_size: NA
d_call: TRBD1
v_call: TRBV28
j_call: TRBJ1-5
cdr3_nt: TGTGCCAGCAGTTCCCCACAGGGGGCAATGAGGGCCCAGCATTTT
cdr3_aa: CASSSPQGAMRAQHF

clone_size: few
d_call: NA
v_call: TRBV11-3
j_call: TRBJ1-1
cdr3_nt: TGTGCCAGCAGCTTACTAGGGGCTCGTGCCACTGAAGCTTTCTTT
cdr3_aa: CASSLLGARATEAFF

clone_size: few
d_call: TRBD1
v_call: TRBV7-2
j_call: TRBJ1-5
cdr3_nt: TGTGCCAGCAGCCTGATGACAGGGGGCCAGCCCCAGCATTTT
cdr3_aa: CASSLMTGGQPQHF

clone_size: NA
d_call: TRBD1
v_call: TRBV6-1
j_call: TRBJ1-2
cdr3_nt: TGTGCCAGCAGTCAAGTATCGACAGGGGTGGGCTATGGCTACACCTTC
cdr3_aa: CASSQVSTGVGYGYTF

clone_size: NA
d_call: NA
v_call: TRBV5-1
j_call: TRBJ1-2
cdr3_nt: TGCGCCAGCAGCCCTACGAGCCCCTTGGATGGCTACACCTTC
cdr3_aa: CASSPTSPLDGYTF

clone_size: NA
d_call: TRBD1
v_call: TRBV6-5
j_call: TRBJ1-5
cdr3_nt: TGTGCCAGCAGCCACGAGACAGGGGGCAATCAGCCCCAGCATTTT
cdr3_aa: CASSHETGGNQPQHF

clone_size: NA
d_call: TRBD1
v_call: TRBV19
j_call: TRBJ2-7
cdr3_nt: TGTGCCAGTAGGGAGACAGGGGATATCTCCTACGAGCAGTACTTC
cdr3_aa: CASRETGDISYEQYF

clone_size: NA
d_call: NA
v_call: TRBV14
j_call: TRBJ1-2
cdr3_nt: TGTGCCAGCAGCCCGACACAAAACTATGGCTACACCTTC
cdr3_aa: CASSPTQNYGYTF

clone_size: NA
d_call: TRBD1
v_call: TRBV28
j_call: TRBJ2-3
cdr3_nt: TGTGCCAGCAGTTCGGGACAGGATCGCACAGATACGCAGTATTTT
cdr3_aa: CASSSGQDRTDTQYF

clone_size: NA
d_call: TRBD1
v_call: TRBV28
j_call: TRBJ2-7
cdr3_nt: TGTGCCAGCAGAGGGGACAGGGGTCAGTACTTC
cdr3_aa: CASRGDRGQYF

clone_size: NA
d_call: NA
v_call: TRBV3-1/TRBV3-2
j_call: TRBJ2-5
cdr3_nt: TGTGCCAGCAGTCCTCGGGGGATGCTTCAAGAGACCCAGTACTTC
cdr3_aa: CASSPRGMLQETQYF

clone_size: NA
d_call: NA
v_call: TRBV6-5
j_call: TRBJ1-4
cdr3_nt: TGTGCCAGCAGGAGACAGGATGCAACTAATGAAAAACTGTTTTTT
cdr3_aa: CASRRQDATNEKLFF

clone_size: NA
d_call: TRBD1
v_call: TRBV4-1
j_call: TRBJ1-1
cdr3_nt: TGCGCCAGCAGCCAGACAGGGGGCCCGGTCCTGGAAGCTTTCTTT
cdr3_aa: CASSQTGGPVLEAFF

clone_size: NA
d_call: TRBD1
v_call: TRBV28
j_call: TRBJ1-2
cdr3_nt: TGTGCCAGCAGTTTGCTCCGGGACAGCAACTATGGCTACACCTTC
cdr3_aa: CASSLLRDSNYGYTF

clone_size: NA
d_call: NA
v_call: TRBV28
j_call: TRBJ1-2
cdr3_nt: TGTGCCAGCAGTTCCCCGAGCGAGCCTAACTATGGCTACACCTTC
cdr3_aa: CASSSPSEPNYGYTF

clone_size: few
d_call: TRBD1
v_call: TRBV18
j_call: TRBJ2-2
cdr3_nt: TGTGCCAGCTCACCGTCTCAATCAACAGGGGGAGGCACCGGGGAGCTGTTTTTT
cdr3_aa: CASSPSQSTGGGTGELFF

clone_size: NA
d_call: NA
v_call: TRBV5-4
j_call: TRBJ1-2
cdr3_nt: TGTGCCAGCAGCTTGAACAGGGTCTATGGCTACACCTTC
cdr3_aa: CASSLNRVYGYTF

clone_size: NA
d_call: NA
v_call: TRBV5-4
j_call: TRBJ1-2
cdr3_nt: TGTGCCAGCAGCTTGGCAGGCGCAGCTGGCTACACCTTC
cdr3_aa: CASSLAGAAGYTF

clone_size: NA
d_call: NA
v_call: TRBV19
j_call: TRBJ1-5
cdr3_nt: TGTGCCAGTAGTGGCCTCGGGGAGCAGCCCCAGCATTTT
cdr3_aa: CASSGLGEQPQHF

clone_size: NA
d_call: TRBD2
v_call: TRBV6-2/TRBV6-3
j_call: TRBJ2-1
cdr3_nt: TGTGCCAGCAGCCCTAGCGGGAGAAACTCCTACAATGAGCAGTTCTTC
cdr3_aa: CASSPSGRNSYNEQFF

clone_size: NA
d_call: NA
v_call: TRBV7-2
j_call: TRBJ2-3
cdr3_nt: TGTGCCAGCAGCCACAGGGTAACAGATACGCAGTATTTT
cdr3_aa: CASSHRVTDTQYF

clone_size: NA
d_call: NA
v_call: TRBV5-1
j_call: TRBJ2-3
cdr3_nt: TGCGCCAGCAGCCCTAGCGAGCGCCCCGAGGATACGCAGTATTTT
cdr3_aa: CASSPSERPEDTQYF

clone_size: NA
d_call: NA
v_call: TRBV5-5
j_call: TRBJ2-7
cdr3_nt: TGTGCCAGCAGCTTGGGCTCGGGAAGATTTGCCTACGAGCAGTACTTC
cdr3_aa: CASSLGSGRFAYEQYF

clone_size: NA
d_call: NA
v_call: TRBV6-5
j_call: TRBJ1-1
cdr3_nt: TGTGCCAGCAGTTCAATTACTTCCAGGACTGAAGCTTTCTTT
cdr3_aa: CASSSITSRTEAFF